The 8 T cell receptor beta chains in this list originate from one sample, sequenced in a study of blood T cell repertoires in COVID-19. The table came from immunoSEQ multiplex PCR; TCRdb's copy has only in-frame clones and leaves some out. The data show about 190,000 clones, around 84% seen once. The sample consisted of peripheral blood. The source of these receptors is a human donor in a cohort sampled during active COVID-19.

This chain joins TRBV30 and TRBJ1-4, with D tentatively TRBD1 (6 bases). V lost 0 bases, J lost 3 bases, and 14 bases lay in between. Germline CDR1 reads GTSNPN; CDR2 reads SVGIG (reference sequence). This CDR3 region has 16 residues. Written as DNA, the CDR3 is TGTGCCTGGAGTGTGGGGGGGGCAAGCCCTAATGAAAAACTGTTTTTT. Its translation is CAWSVGGASPNEKLFF.

The chain has TRBV27 and TRBJ1-6, with D unresolved. Germline V gene data show CDR1 as MNHEY and CDR2 as SMNVEV (reference sequence). The CDR3 loop spans 15 amino acids. Trimming stripped 0 bases from V and 10 bases from J, with 13 bases between. In DNA form, the CDR3 reads TGTGCCAGCAGTTTATCGACGGGAGTAGGATCACCCCTCCACTTT. It yields the protein CASSLSTGVGSPLHF.

V gene TRBV5-1 combines with J gene TRBJ1-1; possible D gene TRBD1, 5 bases. Germline V CDR1 and CDR2: SGHRS, YFSETQ. V lost 0 bases and J 8 bases, leaving 17 bases between the germline ends. The CDR3 covers 15 residues. CDR3 nucleotide sequence: TGCGCCAGCAGCTTGGAGGTGGGGACTCTCGCGGAAGCTTTCTTT. Protein product: CASSLEVGTLAEAFF.

The rearrangement links TRBV12-3 or TRBV12-4 to TRBJ2-1; D is ambiguous. Trimming removed 10 bases from V and 4 bases from J, with 11 bases in between. The CDR3 is 12 amino acids. The CDR3 DNA is TGTGCCACCCGTTCTAGGTACAATGAGCAGTTCTTC. The encoded protein is CATRSRYNEQFF.

Comments on this clone: Other DNA sequences within the sample encode an identical CDR3. V usage is TRBV29-1 and J usage is TRBJ2-2; TRBD2 might be the D (5 bases). Germline V gene sequence: CDR1 SQVTM, CDR2 ANQGSEA. Deletions cut 4 bases from V and 4 bases from J, with 10 bases between. This CDR3 has 13 amino acids. As DNA, the CDR3 is TGCAGCGTTGGGCTAGCCAGCACCGGGGAGCTGTTTTTT. It yields the protein CSVGLASTGELFF.

There are a few counts of this clone. In DNA form, the CDR3 reads TGTGCCAGTAGTAGGGGCCGGCGCCCTGGAAACACCATATATTTT. This encodes CASSRGRRPGNTIYF. The chain recombines TRBV19 with TRBJ1-3; D perhaps matches TRBD1 (5 bases). The V end lost 4 bases, the J end lost 2 bases, and 12 bases lay between the germline ends. The CDR3 is 15 amino acids. Germline CDR1 is LNHDA and CDR2 is SQIVND (reference sequence).

V gene TRBV24-1 combines with J gene TRBJ2-2; 8 bases match TRBD1. Trimming at V came to 11 bases and at J to 6 bases, leaving 4 bases not matched to a gene. This CDR3 region has 12 residues. From germline, CDR1 is KGHDR and CDR2 SFDVKD. The chain's CDR3 is CAIRTGSGELFF. CDR3 nucleotide sequence: TGTGCCATCCGGACAGGGTCCGGGGAGCTGTTTTTT.

This chain joins TRBV27 and TRBJ2-7, with no clear D. This CDR3 has 11 residues. Trimming removed 7 bases from V and 5 bases from J, with 9 bases in between. Germline CDR1 MNHEY, CDR2 SMNVEV (reference sequence). CDR3 bases: TGTGCCAGCAACCTTACTCACGAGCAGTACTTC. Translation: CASNLTHEQYF.